This T cell receptor (beta chain) derives from a study of blood T cell repertoires in COVID-19. Turning to the study itself: There were acute and convalescent COVID-19 samples, and they came from the United States, Italy and Spain. PBMCs, B-cell-depleted T cells, or T cells were the source of the cDNA or gDNA that made up the material.

The method was immunoSEQ multiplex PCR; TCRdb's version includes in-frame clones alone and lacks a portion of them. The sample holds more than 150,000 clones; roughly 76% are singletons and the top ten take 9.5% to 15%. CDR3 length: 20 amino acids. CDR1 is LGHDT and CDR2 is YNNKEL in the germline V gene (reference sequence). Deletions cut 0 bases from V and 0 bases from J, with 21 bases between. The V gene is TRBV3-1 (or the pseudogene TRBV3-2), the J gene TRBJ1-3, with D tentatively TRBD1 (6 bases). The source material was peripheral blood. This clonotype originated in an elderly woman with COVID-19, enrolled during active disease. DNA for the CDR3: TGTGCCAGCAGCCAAGAGCACCTGGATAGGGACACCAACTCTGGAAACACCATATATTTT. Amino acids: CASSQEHLDRDTNSGNTIYF.